These T cell receptor beta chains were read from a single sample in a study of blood T cell repertoires in COVID-19. Measured with immunoSEQ multiplex PCR; TCRdb has only the in-frame clones, and not every one. The table shows 150,000 to 200,000 clones, with approximately 80% occurring only once. The sequenced sample was PBMCs or T cells enriched from blood (not recorded which). The receptors shown here come from a man aged 50-60 years who had recovered from COVID-19. CDR3s include the opening cysteine and the closing phenylalanine or tryptophan. The order of the fields is D gene, clone size, J gene, V gene, CDR3 DNA, CDR3 protein. The D gene is left open where the match is weak. Only some rows state a clone size, as once, few, many or a class for expanded clones.

D gene: .; clone size: .; J gene: TRBJ2-1; V gene: TRBV7-8; CDR3 DNA: TGTGCCAGCAGCTTACACCGGGGAGTCTACAATGAGCAGTTCTTC; CDR3 protein: CASSLHRGVYNEQFF
D gene: .; clone size: once; J gene: TRBJ1-2; V gene: TRBV7-2; CDR3 DNA: TGTGCCAGCAGCTTAGATAGTTATGGCTACACCTTC; CDR3 protein: CASSLDSYGYTF
D gene: .; clone size: .; J gene: TRBJ1-1; V gene: TRBV28; CDR3 DNA: TGTGCCAGCAGTTTAGGGAGGGGGTGGACGAACACTGAAGCTTTCTTT; CDR3 protein: CASSLGRGWTNTEAFF
D gene: .; clone size: .; J gene: TRBJ1-2; V gene: TRBV7-9; CDR3 DNA: TGTGCCAGCAGCACCGCAGAAAACTATGGCTACACCTTC; CDR3 protein: CASSTAENYGYTF
D gene: .; clone size: .; J gene: TRBJ2-3; V gene: TRBV6-5; CDR3 DNA: TGTGCCAGCACCGAAGGTAGCGCCCTCACAGATACGCAGTATTTT; CDR3 protein: CASTEGSALTDTQYF
D gene: TRBD1; clone size: .; J gene: TRBJ2-2; V gene: TRBV19; CDR3 DNA: TGTGCCAGTAGTATCCGGACAGGGTGGGCCGGGGAGCTGTTTTTT; CDR3 protein: CASSIRTGWAGELFF
D gene: TRBD1; clone size: .; J gene: TRBJ1-4; V gene: TRBV5-4; CDR3 DNA: TGTGCCAGCAGCTCGGGCGGGGGACAGGGGGCTGAAAAACTGTTTTTT; CDR3 protein: CASSSGGGQGAEKLFF
D gene: .; clone size: once; J gene: TRBJ1-2; V gene: TRBV12-3/TRBV12-4; CDR3 DNA: TGTGCCAGCAGTTTTGGGGGGTTGGATGGCTACACCTTC; CDR3 protein: CASSFGGLDGYTF
D gene: TRBD2; clone size: .; J gene: TRBJ2-1; V gene: TRBV9; CDR3 DNA: TGTGCCAGCAGCGTAAGGCTAGCGGGGGACAATGAGCAGTTCTTC; CDR3 protein: CASSVRLAGDNEQFF
D gene: .; clone size: .; J gene: TRBJ2-7; V gene: TRBV9; CDR3 DNA: TGTGCCAGCAGCGTAGCAGGGGTCGGTTTCTACGAGCAGTACTTC; CDR3 protein: CASSVAGVGFYEQYF
D gene: TRBD1; clone size: .; J gene: TRBJ2-7; V gene: TRBV4-1; CDR3 DNA: TGCGCCAGCAGCCACCCCGACAGGGTCGGGCAGTACTTC; CDR3 protein: CASSHPDRVGQYF
D gene: TRBD1; clone size: .; J gene: TRBJ1-1; V gene: TRBV9; CDR3 DNA: TGTGCCAGCAGCGTAGACAGGGGCACTGAAGCTTTCTTT; CDR3 protein: CASSVDRGTEAFF
D gene: TRBD1; clone size: .; J gene: TRBJ1-3; V gene: TRBV5-4; CDR3 DNA: TGTGCCAGCAGCTTGGATCCAGGGGGTAAAAACACCATATATTTT; CDR3 protein: CASSLDPGGKNTIYF